Below, one T cell receptor (beta chain) is given with its context. The CDR3 extends over 14 amino acids. V lost 0 bases to trimming and J lost 6 bases; unmatched junction nucleotides: 4. CDR1 and CDR2 from the germline V gene are SGHRS and YFSETQ. The data were taken from a study of blood T cell repertoires in COVID-19. In the study overall: From T cells, B-cell-depleted T cells, or PBMCs came the material, which was cDNA or gDNA.

Participants, about 18 to 90 years old, spanned some 23 US areas. Researchers sorted participants into cohorts using their self-reported clinical history. Authors' data handling: Nucleated cell number was recorded as an estimate derived from reference gene primer amplification. Sequencing was performed with immunoSEQ multiplex PCR; in TCRdb, only in-frame clones are kept and a portion is missing. V and J calls and clone size are as listed in that table; D and trimming were resolved from the DNA. The sample includes approximately 450,000 clones, about 90% of them seen just once. The chain carries TRBV5-1 and TRBJ2-7; 9 positions match TRBD2. This sequence originates from a woman aged 18-35 years with acute COVID-19. The sequenced sample consisted of PBMCs or T cells enriched from blood (not recorded which). The chain's CDR3 is CASSLVAGVSEQYF. The CDR3 nucleotides read TGCGCCAGCAGCTTGGTAGCGGGAGTTTCCGAGCAGTACTTC.